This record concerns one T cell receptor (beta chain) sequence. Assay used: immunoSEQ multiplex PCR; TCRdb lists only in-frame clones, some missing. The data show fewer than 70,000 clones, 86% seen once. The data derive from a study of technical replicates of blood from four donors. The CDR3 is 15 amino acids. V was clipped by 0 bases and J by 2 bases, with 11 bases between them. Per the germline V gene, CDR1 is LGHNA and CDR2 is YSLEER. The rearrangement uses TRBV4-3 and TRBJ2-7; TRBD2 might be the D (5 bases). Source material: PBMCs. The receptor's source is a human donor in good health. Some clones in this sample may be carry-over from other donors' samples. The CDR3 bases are TGCGCCAGCAGCCAAGATGGCCGGGGAACCTACGAGCAGTACTTC. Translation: CASSQDGRGTYEQYF.